The clone carrying this T cell receptor beta chain was counted between two and nine times. Antigen specificity is unknown. The data were obtained in a study of human T cells and chemical hapten exposure. Overall study results and limits: There was no change with DPC sensitization in TCRs above 1 in 1000 frequency.

Germline V CDR1 and CDR2: MNHEY, SVGAGI. This CDR3 contains 15 residues. Trimming took 8 bases from V and 2 from J, leaving 18 bases between them. Described time point: pre-sensitization, week 0. Documented treatment: therapeutic diphenylcyclopropenone sensitization with weekly scalp DPC. For the library, individual cDNA molecules each received unique molecular identifiers. TCRdb itself ran the RACE reads through MiXCR, one entry per CDR3 protein. The sample lists tens of thousands of distinct CDR3 sequences, 9.5% to 15% seen once, with under 7% in the top ten. The clonotype originates from a woman aged 25 to 39 with alopecia areata. Some clones in this sample may be carry-over from other donors' samples. The sequencing used whole blood, collected in connection with sensitization to the hapten diphenylcyclopropenone (DPC). The rearrangement links TRBV6-5 to TRBJ1-2; D gene uncertain. For the CDR3, the DNA is TGTGCCAGCTATTATCGGGCAGCGGCAAACTATGGCTACACCTTC. Translating it yields CASYYRAAANYGYTF.